This T cell receptor beta chain comes out of a study of technical replicates of blood from a few donors. Using immunoSEQ multiplex PCR, the repertoire was profiled, and TCRdb retains in-frame clones only, with some absent. The table has approximately 85,000 clones, 92% seen once. Sequenced: T cells isolated from PBMCs. The sequence derives from a human donor in good health.

CDR3 amino acids: CAISERSGTPHEQYF. CDR3 DNA sequence: TGTGCCATCAGTGAACGTAGCGGGACTCCCCATGAGCAGTACTTC. The chain is built from TRBV10-3 and TRBJ2-7, with 8 bases lining up with TRBD2. This CDR3 is 15 amino acids long. J lost 7 bases, V lost 3 bases, and 11 bases had no gene match. CDR1 is ENHRY and CDR2 is SYGVKD in the germline V gene.